This TCR beta chain is drawn from a study of T cells after yellow fever vaccination. Study background: When fractions had low cell numbers, they were prepared with SMART-Seq v4 Ultra Low Input. General study results and limits: Sorted repertoires could include abundant contaminating clonotypes from bulk cells. Once the booster was given, most primary-vaccination clones reappeared, at just under 98% for CD4 and over 85% for CD8.

The CDR3 covers 17 residues. V shed 6 bases, J shed 2 bases, and the junction held 16 bases outside the gene matches. Germline V gives CDR1 DFQATT, CDR2 SNEGSKA (reference sequence). By 5'RACE template switching, TCR cDNA was produced, with a universal primer site and UMIs added in the process. TCRdb reprocessed the 5' RACE reads with MiXCR, giving one entry per CDR3 protein. The table lists some 560,000 distinct CDR3 sequences, less than 20% of them singletons, with 15% to 20% in the top ten. Concerning this clonotype itself: Its antigen remains unknown.

The V call is TRBV20-1, the J call TRBJ2-3, with TRBD2 matching over 8 bases. Here the sequenced sample was PBMCs, taken 5 to 6 days after the first yellow fever vaccination. The clonotype originates from a man aged 18-30 years who received the YFV17D yellow fever vaccine. The DNA of the CDR3 is TGCAGTGCGGGAACTAGCGGCAGGTTCCGTTACACAGATACGCAGTATTTT. Translating gives CSAGTSGRFRYTDTQYF.